This T cell receptor beta chain appears in the sequencing data of a study of OX40 agonist ivuxolimab in advanced cancers. Whole-study context: Ivuxolimab, an antibody acting as an agonist of OX40 (CD134), was used to treat patients.

CDR1 and CDR2 from the germline V gene are ENHRY and SYGVKD. Trimming removed 3 bases from V and 4 bases from J; junction bases left unmatched: 8. The length of the CDR3 is 16 residues. Profiling relied on immunoSEQ multiplex PCR, and the TCRdb table lists in-frame clones only, not all of them. The profile shows tens of thousands of clones, 70% to 90% of them singletons. Study-wide findings and caveats: Antigens targeted by the expanded peripheral T cells were not determined.

This clone was detected only a few times. As yet, its antigen is unknown. The V gene is TRBV10-3, the J gene TRBJ2-7; 11 bases line up with TRBD1. This material consisted of CD4+ or CD8+ T cells sorted from blood, taken in a trial of the OX40 agonist ivuxolimab. The receptor comes from an adult with an advanced solid tumor such as melanoma, head and neck, liver or kidney cancer. The CDR3 nucleotides read TGTGCCATCAGTGAATTCAGGACAGGGGGCTATTACGAGCAGTACTTC. As protein: CAISEFRTGGYYEQYF.